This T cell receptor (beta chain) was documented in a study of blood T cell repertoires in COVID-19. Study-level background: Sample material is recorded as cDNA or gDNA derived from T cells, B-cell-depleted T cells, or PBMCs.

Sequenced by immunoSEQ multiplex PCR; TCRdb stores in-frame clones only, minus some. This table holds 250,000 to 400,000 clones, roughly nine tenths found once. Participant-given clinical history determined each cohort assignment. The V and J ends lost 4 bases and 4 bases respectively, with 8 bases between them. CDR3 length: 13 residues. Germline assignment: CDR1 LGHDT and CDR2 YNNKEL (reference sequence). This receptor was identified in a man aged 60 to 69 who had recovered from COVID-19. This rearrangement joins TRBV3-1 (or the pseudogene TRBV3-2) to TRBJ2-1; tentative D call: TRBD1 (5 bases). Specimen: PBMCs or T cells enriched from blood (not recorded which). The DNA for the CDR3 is TGTGCCAGCAGCCTAGACAGTTACAATGAGCAGTTCTTC. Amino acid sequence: CASSLDSYNEQFF.